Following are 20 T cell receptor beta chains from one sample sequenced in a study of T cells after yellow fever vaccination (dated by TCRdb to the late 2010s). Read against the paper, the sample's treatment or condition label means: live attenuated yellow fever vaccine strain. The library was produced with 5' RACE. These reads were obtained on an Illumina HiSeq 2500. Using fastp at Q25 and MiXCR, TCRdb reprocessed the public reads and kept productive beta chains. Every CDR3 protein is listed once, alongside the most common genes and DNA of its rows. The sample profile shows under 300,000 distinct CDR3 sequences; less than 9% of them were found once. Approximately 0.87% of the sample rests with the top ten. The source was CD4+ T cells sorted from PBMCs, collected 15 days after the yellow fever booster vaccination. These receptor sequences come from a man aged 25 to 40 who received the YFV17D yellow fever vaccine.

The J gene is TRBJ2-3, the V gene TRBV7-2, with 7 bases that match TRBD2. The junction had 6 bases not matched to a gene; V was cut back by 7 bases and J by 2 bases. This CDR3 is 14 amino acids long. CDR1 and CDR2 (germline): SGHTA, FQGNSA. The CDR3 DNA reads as TGTGCCAGCACCCCACTAGCGCACACAGATACGCAGTATTTT. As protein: CASTPLAHTDTQYF. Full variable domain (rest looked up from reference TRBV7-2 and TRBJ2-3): GAGVSQSPSNKVTEKGKDVELRCDPISGHTALYWYRQSLGQGLEFLIYFQGNSAPDKSGLPSDRFSAERTGGSVSTLTIQRTQQEDSAVYLCASTPLAHTDTQYFGPGTRLTVL.

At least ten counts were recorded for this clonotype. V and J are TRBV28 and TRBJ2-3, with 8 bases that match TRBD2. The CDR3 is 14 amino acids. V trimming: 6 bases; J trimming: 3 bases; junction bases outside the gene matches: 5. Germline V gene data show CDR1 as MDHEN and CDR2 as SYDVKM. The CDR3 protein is CASSPGGPTDTQYF. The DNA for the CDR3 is TGTGCCAGCAGCCCGGGAGGGCCGACAGATACGCAGTATTTT.

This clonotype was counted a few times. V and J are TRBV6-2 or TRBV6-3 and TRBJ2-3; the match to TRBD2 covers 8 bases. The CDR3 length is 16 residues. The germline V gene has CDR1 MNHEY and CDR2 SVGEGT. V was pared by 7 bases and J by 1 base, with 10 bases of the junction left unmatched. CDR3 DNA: TGTGCCAGCAAAGATTCCGGGAGGGTAGGCACAGATACGCAGTATTTT. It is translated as CASKDSGRVGTDTQYF.

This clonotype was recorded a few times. Here the CDR3 reads CASSDIGQNSYEQYF. The CDR3 nucleotides read TGTGCCAGCAGTGATATAGGACAGAACTCCTACGAGCAGTACTTC. The chain links TRBV2 to TRBJ2-7; D is perhaps TRBD1 (6 bases). The CDR3 has 15 residues. Germline V gives CDR1 SNHLY, CDR2 FYNNEI. The V gene lost 3 bases and the J gene lost 0 bases, with 12 bases spanning the gap. The variable domain in full, completed from reference TRBV2 and TRBJ2-7, reads EPEVTQTPSHQVTQMGQEVILRCVPISNHLYFYWYRQILGQKVEFLVSFYNNEISEKSEIFDDQFSVERPDGSNFTLKIRSTKLEDSAMYFCASSDIGQNSYEQYFGPGTRLTVT.

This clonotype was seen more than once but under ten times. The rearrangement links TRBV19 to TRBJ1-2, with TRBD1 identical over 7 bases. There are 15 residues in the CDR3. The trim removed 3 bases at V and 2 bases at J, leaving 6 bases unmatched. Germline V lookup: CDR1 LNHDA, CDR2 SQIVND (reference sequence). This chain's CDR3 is CASSIWEQGNYGYTF. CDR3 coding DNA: TGTGCCAGTAGTATCTGGGAACAGGGGAACTATGGCTACACCTTC.

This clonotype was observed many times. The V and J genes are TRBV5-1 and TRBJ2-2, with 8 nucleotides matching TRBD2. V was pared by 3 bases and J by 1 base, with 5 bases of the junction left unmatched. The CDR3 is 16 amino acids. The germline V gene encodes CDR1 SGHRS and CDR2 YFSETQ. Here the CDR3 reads CASSSLAGGNTGELFF. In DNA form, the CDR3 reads TGCGCCAGCAGCTCCCTGGCGGGAGGGAACACCGGGGAGCTGTTTTTT.

This CDR3 reads CATSSAGTKGNQPQHF. The CDR3 region has the DNA TGTGCCACCAGCAGCGCCGGGACGAAAGGCAATCAGCCCCAGCATTTT. The rearrangement uses TRBV15 and TRBJ1-5; the D gene is possibly TRBD1 (5 bases). V was clipped by 3 bases and J by 2 bases, with 14 bases between them. This CDR3 region has 16 residues. CDR1 is LNHNV and CDR2 is YYDKDF in the germline V gene (reference sequence).

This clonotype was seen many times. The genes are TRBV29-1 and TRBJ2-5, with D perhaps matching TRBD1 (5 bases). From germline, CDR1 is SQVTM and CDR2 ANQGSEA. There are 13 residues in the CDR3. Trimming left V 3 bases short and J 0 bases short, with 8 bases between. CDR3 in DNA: TGCAGCGTTGAGACAGACAACCAAGAGACCCAGTACTTC. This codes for CSVETDNQETQYF.

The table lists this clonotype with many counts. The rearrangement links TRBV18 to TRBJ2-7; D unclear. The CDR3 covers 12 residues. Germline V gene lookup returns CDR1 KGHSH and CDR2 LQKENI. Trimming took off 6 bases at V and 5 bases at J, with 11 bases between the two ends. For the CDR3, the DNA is TGTGCCAGCTCCCCAAGCCGTGACGAGCAGTACTTC. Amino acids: CASSPSRDEQYF.

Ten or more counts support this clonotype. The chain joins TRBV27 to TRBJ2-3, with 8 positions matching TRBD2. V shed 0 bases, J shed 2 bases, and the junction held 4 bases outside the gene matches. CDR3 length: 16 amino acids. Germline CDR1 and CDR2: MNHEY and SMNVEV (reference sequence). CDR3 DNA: TGTGCCAGCAGTTTATCAGTAGCGGGGAACACAGATACGCAGTATTTT. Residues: CASSLSVAGNTDTQYF.

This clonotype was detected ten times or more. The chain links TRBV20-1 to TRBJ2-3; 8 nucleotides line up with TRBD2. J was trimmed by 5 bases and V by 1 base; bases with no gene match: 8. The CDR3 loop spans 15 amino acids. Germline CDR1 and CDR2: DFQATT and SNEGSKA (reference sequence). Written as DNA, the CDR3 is TGCAGTGCTAGAGTGGGGCACGGGGGGGGAGATACGCAGTATTTT. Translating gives CSARVGHGGGDTQYF.

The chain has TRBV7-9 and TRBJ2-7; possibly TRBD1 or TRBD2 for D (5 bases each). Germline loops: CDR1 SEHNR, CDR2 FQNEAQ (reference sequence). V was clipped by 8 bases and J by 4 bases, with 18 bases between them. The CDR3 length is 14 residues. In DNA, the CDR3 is TGTGCCAGCGAGCTCGGGGCAGGTCGGTACGAGCAGTACTTC. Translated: CASELGAGRYEQYF.

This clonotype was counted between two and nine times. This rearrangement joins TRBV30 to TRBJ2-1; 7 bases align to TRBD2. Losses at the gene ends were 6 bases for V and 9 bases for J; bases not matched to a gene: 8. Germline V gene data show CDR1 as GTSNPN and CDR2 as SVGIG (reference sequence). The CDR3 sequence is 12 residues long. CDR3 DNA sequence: TGTGCCTGCAAGGGAGGGGCAAGTGAGCAGTTCTTC. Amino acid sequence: CACKGGASEQFF. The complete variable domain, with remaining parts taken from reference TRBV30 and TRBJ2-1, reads SQTIHQWPATLVQPVGSPLSLECTVEGTSNPNLYWYRQAAGRGLQLLFYSVGIGQISSEVPQNLSASRPQDRQFILSSKKLLLSDSGFYLCACKGGASEQFFGPGTRLTVL.

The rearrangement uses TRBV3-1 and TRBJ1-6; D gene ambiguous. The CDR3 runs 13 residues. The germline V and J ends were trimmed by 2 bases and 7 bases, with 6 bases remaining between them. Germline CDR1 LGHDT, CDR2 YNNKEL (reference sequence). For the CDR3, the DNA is TGTGCCAGCAGCCAAATTTCGAATTCACCCCTCCACTTT. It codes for CASSQISNSPLHF. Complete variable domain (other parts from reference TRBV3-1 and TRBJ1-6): DTAVSQTPKYLVTQMGNDKSIKCEQNLGHDTMYWYKQDSKKFLKIMFSYNNKELIINETVPNRFSPKSPDKAHLNLHINSLELGDSAVYFCASSQISNSPLHFGNGTRLTVT.

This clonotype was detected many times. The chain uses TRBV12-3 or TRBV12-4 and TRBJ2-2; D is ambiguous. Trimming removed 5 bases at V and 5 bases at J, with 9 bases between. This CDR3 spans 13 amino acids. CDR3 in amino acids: CASSTYGTGELFF. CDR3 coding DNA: TGTGCCAGCAGTACTTACGGTACCGGGGAGCTGTTTTTT.

CDR3 region: CASRYGKAGGTSPLHF. The DNA for the CDR3 is TGTGCCAGCAGGTACGGCAAGGCAGGGGGCACTTCACCCCTCCACTTT. The V call is TRBV2, the J call TRBJ1-6; the match to TRBD1 covers 8 bases. CDR1 and CDR2 (germline): SNHLY, FYNNEI. The CDR3 totals 16 residues. V lost 6 bases, J lost 9 bases, and 13 bases stayed unmatched.

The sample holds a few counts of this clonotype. DNA of the CDR3: TGTGCCAGTAACCGGGACAGTAACACTGAAGCTTTCTTT. Protein: CASNRDSNTEAFF. The V and J genes are TRBV19 and TRBJ1-1, with 7 bases identical to TRBD1. J was trimmed by 2 bases and V by 7 bases; bases with no gene match: 4. From germline, CDR1 is LNHDA and CDR2 SQIVND (reference sequence). The CDR3 has 13 amino acids. Full variable domain (outside the CDR3, taken from reference TRBV19 and TRBJ1-1): DGGITQSPKYLFRKEGQNVTLSCEQNLNHDAMYWYRQDPGQGLRLIYYSQIVNDFQKGDIAEGYSVSREKKESFPLTVTSAQKNPTAFYLCASNRDSNTEAFFGQGTRLTVV.

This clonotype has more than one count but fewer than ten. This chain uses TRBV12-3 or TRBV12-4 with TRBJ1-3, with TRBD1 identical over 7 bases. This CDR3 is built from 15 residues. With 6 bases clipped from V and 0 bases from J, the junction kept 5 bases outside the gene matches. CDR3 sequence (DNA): TGTGCCAGCAGGCCCAGGGGGGTCTCTGGAAACACCATATATTTT. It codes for CASRPRGVSGNTIYF.

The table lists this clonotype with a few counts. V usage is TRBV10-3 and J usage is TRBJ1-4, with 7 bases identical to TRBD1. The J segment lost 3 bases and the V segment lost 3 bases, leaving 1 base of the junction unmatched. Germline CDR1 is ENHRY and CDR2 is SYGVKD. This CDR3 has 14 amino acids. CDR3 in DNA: TGTGCCATCAGTGAAACAGGGGCTAATGAAAAACTGTTTTTT. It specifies CAISETGANEKLFF.

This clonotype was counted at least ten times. This CDR3 is CASSRSGTDNSPLHF. The CDR3 coding sequence is TGTGCCAGCAGCCGATCCGGGACCGATAATTCACCCCTCCACTTT. V is TRBV5-5 and J is TRBJ1-6, with D possibly TRBD1 on 5 matching bases. V was pared by 4 bases and J by 5 bases, with 13 bases between. The CDR3 is 15 residues long. Germline CDR1 reads SGHKS; CDR2 reads YYEKEE (reference sequence).